A single sample gave rise to the 15 T cell receptor beta chains below, sequenced in a study of blood T cell repertoires in COVID-19. Assay used: immunoSEQ multiplex PCR; TCRdb lists only in-frame clones, some missing. The sample has 150,000 or so clones, roughly 70% seen once; the top ten hold 3%. The sample taken for sequencing was peripheral blood. The receptors were sampled from a woman older than 75 with acute or convalescent COVID-19.

The chain recombines TRBV21-1 with TRBJ2-5; TRBD2 was called by the table and not checked on the DNA. TRBV21-1 is flagged as a pseudogene. CDR3 length: 18 amino acids. The DNA of the CDR3 is TGTGCCAGCAGCAAACCGGGACTAGCGGGAGTCTCGGGAGAGACCCAGTACTTC. Translating gives CASSKPGLAGVSGETQYF.

The gene calls are TRBV5-1 and TRBJ1-4, with 9 bases matching TRBD1. The CDR3 loop spans 15 amino acids. Losses at the gene ends were 0 bases for V and 8 bases for J; bases not matched to a gene: 5. Germline CDR1 and CDR2: SGHRS and YFSETQ. The CDR3 DNA reads as TGCGCCAGCAGCTTGGTCCCGGGACAGGGAGAAAAACTGTTTTTT. It encodes CASSLVPGQGEKLFF.

This chain links TRBV5-6 with TRBJ2-1; no firm D call. The germline CDR1 and CDR2 sequences are SGHDT and YYEEEE. This CDR3 comprises 11 residues. V shed 4 bases and J shed 5 bases, with 4 bases lying between them. The CDR3 DNA is TGTGCCAGCAGCCTAAACAATGAGCAGTTCTTC. It translates to CASSLNNEQFF.

This chain links TRBV7-3 with TRBJ2-1, with unresolved D. The V gene's germline CDR1 is SGHTA and CDR2 FQGTGA. Trimming removed 2 bases from V and 7 bases from J, with 9 bases in between. The CDR3 extends over 13 amino acids. Here the CDR3 DNA reads TGTGCCAGCAGCTTAGGAGCCGATAATGAGCAGTTCTTC. This codes for CASSLGADNEQFF.

The CDR3 DNA follows: TGTGCCAGCAGTTTATTGGGACAGCCCAGAGAGACCCAGTACTTC. Translating gives CASSLLGQPRETQYF. This chain uses TRBV28 with TRBJ2-5; 7 positions agree with TRBD1. Per the germline V gene, CDR1 is MDHEN and CDR2 is SYDVKM. The CDR3 has 15 residues. Trimming at V came to 1 base and at J to 4 bases, leaving 6 bases not matched to a gene.

The chain has TRBV10-3 and TRBJ2-7; TRBD1 aligns across 12 bases. The trim removed 5 bases at V and 9 bases at J, leaving 8 bases unmatched. CDR1 and CDR2 (germline): ENHRY, SYGVKD. The CDR3 spans 14 residues. The CDR3 nucleotides are TGTGCCATCAGTCGGGGACAGGGGGCATATTGGCAGTACTTC. This translates into CAISRGQGAYWQYF.

This sequence joins TRBV5-8 and TRBJ1-4; D is possibly TRBD1 (6 bases). V was trimmed by 4 bases and J by 0 bases, leaving 13 bases between them. This CDR3 has 16 amino acids. Germline CDR1 and CDR2: SGHTS and YDEGEE. CDR3 DNA: TGTGCCAGCAGCAGCGGACAGACAGCAACTAATGAAAAACTGTTTTTT. Its translation is CASSSGQTATNEKLFF.

The V and J genes are TRBV7-9 and TRBJ2-3; 8 nucleotides align to TRBD2. Germline trimming cut 5 bases from V and 4 bases from J; bases unmatched to any gene: 11. Germline V gene lookup returns CDR1 SEHNR and CDR2 FQNEAQ (reference sequence). The CDR3 totals 16 residues. In DNA, the CDR3 is TGTGCCAGCAGCCCCGGACATGGGCGGGAGGCAGATACGCAGTATTTT. As protein: CASSPGHGREADTQYF.

The chain employs TRBV29-1 and TRBJ2-2, with a tentative D call TRBD1 (6 bases). Per germline, CDR1 SQVTM and CDR2 ANQGSEA. Trimming pared 5 bases from V and 2 bases from J, leaving 12 bases between. This CDR3 has 14 residues. The CDR3, as DNA: TGCAGCGTTCAGAGGACAGATAACACCGGGGAGCTGTTTTTT. It codes for CSVQRTDNTGELFF.

This clone was recorded once. The chain links TRBV9 to TRBJ2-3; tentative D call: TRBD2 (6 bases). V lost 0 bases to trimming and J lost 1 base, with 9 bases between them. CDR1 is SGDLS, CDR2 YYNGEE, per germline. This CDR3 contains 15 residues. CDR3 sequence (DNA): TGTGCCAGCAGCGTAGCCGGGGAGGGCACAGATACGCAGTATTTT. Amino acids: CASSVAGEGTDTQYF.

The chain joins TRBV4-1 to TRBJ2-7; D gene uncertain. The CDR3 is 12 residues long. Germline assignment: CDR1 MGHRA and CDR2 YSYEKL. Deletions cut 0 bases from V and 3 bases from J, with 3 bases between. CDR3 loop: CASSQDYYEQYF. CDR3 bases: TGCGCCAGCAGCCAAGACTACTACGAGCAGTACTTC.

This clone appeared a few times. The chain links TRBV28 to TRBJ2-7; 12 nucleotides line up with TRBD2. CDR3 size: 18 residues. Germline CDR1 MDHEN, CDR2 SYDVKM. V lost 5 bases to trimming and J lost 4 bases; unmatched junction nucleotides: 15. The CDR3: CASSPIPRLAGVFYEQYF. In DNA, the CDR3 is TGTGCCAGCAGTCCTATCCCTAGACTAGCGGGAGTTTTTTACGAGCAGTACTTC.

This sequence joins TRBV5-4 and TRBJ2-2; D is ambiguous. Trimming took off 4 bases at V and 9 bases at J, with 16 bases between the two ends. This CDR3 comprises 14 residues. CDR1 and CDR2 (germline): SGHNT, YYREEE (reference sequence). CDR3 DNA sequence: TGTGCCAGCAGCCCAGTTGGTGGCCACCGGGAGCTGTTTTTT. This gives the protein CASSPVGGHRELFF. The entire variable domain, with the rest obtained from reference TRBV5-4 and TRBJ2-2, is as follows: ETGVTQSPTHLIKTRGQQVTLRCSSQSGHNTVSWYQQALGQGPQFIFQYYREEENGRGNFPPRFSGLQFPNYSSELNVNALELDDSALYLCASSPVGGHRELFFGEGSRLTVL.

V gene TRBV12-5 combines with J gene TRBJ1-5; 9 nucleotides align to TRBD1. The CDR3 totals 15 residues. The germline V gene has CDR1 LGHNT and CDR2 FRNRAP. Trimming took 1 base from V and 2 from J; bases not matched to a gene: 0. The DNA of the CDR3 is TGTGCTAGTGGTTTGGGGACAGGGGGCAATCAGCCCCAGCATTTT. Protein: CASGLGTGGNQPQHF.

The CDR3 DNA reads TGTGCCAGCGAGCGAGGACTAGCGGGCTACAATGAGCAGTTCTTC. Its protein is CASERGLAGYNEQFF. This chain connects TRBV7-6 to TRBJ2-1; 11 bases agree with TRBD2. The CDR3 length is 15 residues. CDR1 is SGHVS and CDR2 is FNYEAQ in the germline V gene. After removal of 8 bases from V and 3 bases from J, the junction contained 6 bases not matched to a gene. The full variable domain, completed using reference TRBV7-6 and TRBJ2-1, is GAGVSQSPRYKVTKRGQDVALRCDPISGHVSLYWYRQALGQGPEFLTYFNYEAQQDKSGLPNDRFSAERPEGSISTLTIQRTEQRDSAMYRCASERGLAGYNEQFFGPGTRLTVL.